The clone carrying this T cell receptor beta chain was seen ten or more times. These data are taken from a study of T-cell memory formation after mild COVID-19. Using its own MiXCR run on the 5' RACE reads, TCRdb lists one record per CDR3 protein. The table has about 400,000 distinct CDR3 sequences, roughly 14% seen once. The CDR3 is 13 residues long. The germline gives CDR1 LGHNA, CDR2 YNFKEQ. V was shortened by 1 base and J by 6 bases, with 6 bases between the two germline ends. Sequencing input: PBMCs or a T cell subset sorted from them (not recorded which). The V call is TRBV4-2, the J call TRBJ2-2; D remains ambiguous. The sequence was obtained from a man between 18 and 35 years old who had mild COVID-19 (a few samples of this study predate the infection). Cell type and time point are not known. The CDR3 DNA reads as TGTGCCAGCAGCCAAGGGAAACCCGGGGAGCTGTTTTTT. Translating gives CASSQGKPGELFF.